The rows below give T cell receptor beta chains drawn from one sample of a study of technical replicates of blood from four donors. Data came from immunoSEQ multiplex PCR; TCRdb stores just in-frame clones and leaves some out. The table includes about 97,000 clones, approximately 96% detected once. Material: T cells isolated from PBMCs. The receptor set was obtained from a human donor in good health. CDR3s include the opening cysteine and the closing phenylalanine or tryptophan. The D gene is left open where the match is weak.

>TRBJ2-3|NA|TRBV7-2
CASSLNPGGTDTQYF
>TRBJ2-5|NA|TRBV18
CASSQGTTKETQYF
>TRBJ2-2|NA|TRBV6-1
CASSGTELLANTGELFF
>TRBJ2-1|NA|TRBV5-1
CASSLTADNEQFF
>TRBJ2-5|NA|TRBV28
CASSPSHSTRETQYF
>TRBJ1-1|TRBD1|TRBV6-1
CASSGDRGRPGTEAFF
>TRBJ2-2|NA|TRBV27
CASRPPRAKNTGELFF
>TRBJ2-3|TRBD2|TRBV7-9
CASSRLYTGTSFTDTQYF
>TRBJ2-3|TRBD1|TRBV5-4
CASSQAGGAPDTQYF
>TRBJ2-4|NA|TRBV5-1
CASSLEGGENIQYF
>TRBJ2-2|NA|TRBV5-1
CASRPRWTQSFTGELFF
>TRBJ1-5|NA|TRBV30
CAWSTGQSNQPQHF
>TRBJ1-2|NA|TRBV7-9
CASSPDFGANYGYTF
>TRBJ2-1|TRBD1|TRBV7-3
CASSLAGQGYNEQFF
>TRBJ2-7|TRBD2|TRBV6-5
CASRPGRAPSYEQYF
>TRBJ2-1|TRBD2|TRBV4-1
CASSLRTSANEQFF
>TRBJ2-2|NA|TRBV5-1
CASSLSTDPNTGELFF
>TRBJ1-1|NA|TRBV2
CASSEYPVDYTEAFF
>TRBJ2-7|TRBD2|TRBV27
CASSPSGGAEQYF
>TRBJ2-1|NA|TRBV5-6
CASSLQISEEQFF
>TRBJ1-5|TRBD1|TRBV9
CASSPTGESQPQHF
>TRBJ1-5|NA|TRBV10-3
CAISESGASPNQPQHF
>TRBJ2-7|TRBD2|TRBV5-4
CASSLEHQLAGPRSYEQYF
>TRBJ1-1|NA|TRBV19
CASRSKGVPTVNTEAFF
>TRBJ2-5|TRBD2|TRBV2
CASIPSGRAGVFETQYF
>TRBJ1-4|NA|TRBV5-5
CASSFSSTNEKLFF
>TRBJ2-5|NA|TRBV7-6
CASSFPPVNPGDSTETQYF
>TRBJ2-7|NA|TRBV10-3
CAISEKPEKVTYEQYF
>TRBJ1-2|TRBD1|TRBV6-5
CASSKQGADYGYTF
>TRBJ1-2|TRBD1|TRBV7-9
CASSLGSGGADGYTF
>TRBJ2-7|TRBD1|TRBV5-4
CASSRDRMASYEQYF
>TRBJ1-2|NA|TRBV7-9
CASSPDGGYGYTF
>TRBJ2-3|TRBD2|TRBV6-4
CASSAGAGDTQYF
>TRBJ1-1|NA|TRBV6-1
CASSEGHLEAFF
>TRBJ1-3|NA|TRBV28
CASSPRSFQFANTIYF
>TRBJ2-7|NA|TRBV29-1
CSVQRGRSHEQYF
>TRBJ2-7|NA|TRBV7-9
CASSRQGTYEQYF
>TRBJ2-5|TRBD2|TRBV19
CASSILTSGRTGGETQYF
>TRBJ2-7|TRBD1|TRBV5-4
CASSRGTGGYEQYF
>TRBJ2-3|NA|TRBV7-3
CASSIEGTNTQYF
>TRBJ1-5|TRBD1|TRBV6-5
CASSLRQGTNQPQHF
>TRBJ2-1|TRBD2|TRBV2
CASSVGLAGTYNEQFF
>TRBJ2-6|TRBD1|TRBV28
CASTPGTGGSGANVLTF
>TRBJ2-7|NA|TRBV29-1
CSTLTGSSYEQYF
>TRBJ2-3|NA|TRBV5-5
CASSLVEGGATDTQYF
>TRBJ2-6|TRBD1|TRBV7-8
CASSAEPGQGDNVLTF
>TRBJ1-1|TRBD1|TRBV11-2
CASSPGGFSTGTEAFF
>TRBJ1-2|TRBD1|TRBV4-1
CASSQGTRDSYYGYTF
>TRBJ2-1|TRBD2|TRBV9
CASSVASGSMNEQFF
>TRBJ2-7|TRBD1|TRBV29-1
CSVEIRDRDYEQYF